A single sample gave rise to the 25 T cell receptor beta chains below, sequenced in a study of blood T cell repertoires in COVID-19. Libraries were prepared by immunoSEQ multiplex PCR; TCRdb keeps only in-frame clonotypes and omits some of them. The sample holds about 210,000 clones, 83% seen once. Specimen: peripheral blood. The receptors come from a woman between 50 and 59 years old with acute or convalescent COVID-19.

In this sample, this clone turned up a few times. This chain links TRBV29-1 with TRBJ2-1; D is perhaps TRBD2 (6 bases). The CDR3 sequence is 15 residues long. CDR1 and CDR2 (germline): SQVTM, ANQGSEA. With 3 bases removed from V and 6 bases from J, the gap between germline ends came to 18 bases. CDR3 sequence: CSVDGAGTGLNEQFF. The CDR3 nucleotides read TGCAGCGTTGATGGAGCGGGCACTGGCCTCAATGAGCAGTTCTTC.

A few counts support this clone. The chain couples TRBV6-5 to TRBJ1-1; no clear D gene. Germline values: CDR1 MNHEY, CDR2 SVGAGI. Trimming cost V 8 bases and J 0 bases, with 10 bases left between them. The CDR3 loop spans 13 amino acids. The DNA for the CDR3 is TGTGCCAGCGCCTCAACAGTGAACACTGAAGCTTTCTTT. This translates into CASASTVNTEAFF.

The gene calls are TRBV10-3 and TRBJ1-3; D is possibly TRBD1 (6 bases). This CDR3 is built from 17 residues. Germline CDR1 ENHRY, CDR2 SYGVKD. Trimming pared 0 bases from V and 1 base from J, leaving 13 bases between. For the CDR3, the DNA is TGTGCCATCAGTGAGTCAAAAACAGGGTGGTCTGGAAACACCATATATTTT. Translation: CAISESKTGWSGNTIYF.

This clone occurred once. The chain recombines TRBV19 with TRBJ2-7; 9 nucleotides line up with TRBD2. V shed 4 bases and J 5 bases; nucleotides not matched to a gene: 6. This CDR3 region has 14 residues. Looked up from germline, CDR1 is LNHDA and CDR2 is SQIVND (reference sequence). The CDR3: CASSTSGIIDEQYF. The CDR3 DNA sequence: TGTGCCAGTAGTACTAGCGGGATTATAGACGAGCAGTACTTC.

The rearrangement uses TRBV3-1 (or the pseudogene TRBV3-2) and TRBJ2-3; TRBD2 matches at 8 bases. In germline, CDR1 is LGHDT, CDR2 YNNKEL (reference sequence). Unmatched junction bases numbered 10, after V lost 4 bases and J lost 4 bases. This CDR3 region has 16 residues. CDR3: CASSRLTGLGSDTQYF. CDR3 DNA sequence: TGTGCCAGCAGCCGATTGACGGGACTAGGATCAGATACGCAGTATTTT.

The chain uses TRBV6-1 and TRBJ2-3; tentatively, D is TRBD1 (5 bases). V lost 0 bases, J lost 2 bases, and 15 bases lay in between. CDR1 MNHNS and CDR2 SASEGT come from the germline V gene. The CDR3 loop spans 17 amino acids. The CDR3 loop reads CASSEAQEGANTDTQYF. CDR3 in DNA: TGTGCCAGCAGTGAAGCGCAGGAAGGGGCGAACACAGATACGCAGTATTTT.

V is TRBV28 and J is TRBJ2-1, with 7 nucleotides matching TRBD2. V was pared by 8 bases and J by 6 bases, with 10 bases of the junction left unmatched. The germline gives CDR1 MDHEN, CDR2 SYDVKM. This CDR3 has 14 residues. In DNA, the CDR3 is TGTGCCAGCTCAATTGCGGGAGTACCCAATGAGCAGTTCTTC. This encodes CASSIAGVPNEQFF.

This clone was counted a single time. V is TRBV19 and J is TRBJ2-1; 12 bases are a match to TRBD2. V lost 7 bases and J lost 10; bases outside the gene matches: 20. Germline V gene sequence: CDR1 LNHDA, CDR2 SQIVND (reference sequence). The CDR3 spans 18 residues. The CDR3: CASNHPMGPSGRAGEQFF. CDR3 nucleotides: TGTGCCAGTAATCACCCTATGGGCCCTAGCGGGAGGGCCGGGGAGCAGTTCTTC.

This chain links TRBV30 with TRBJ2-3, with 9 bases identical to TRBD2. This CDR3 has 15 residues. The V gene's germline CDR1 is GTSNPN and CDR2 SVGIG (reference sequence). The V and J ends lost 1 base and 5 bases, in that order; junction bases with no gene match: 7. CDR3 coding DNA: TGTGCCTGGAGTGGGGGTAGCGGGAGAGAAGATACGCAGTATTTT. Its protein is CAWSGGSGREDTQYF.

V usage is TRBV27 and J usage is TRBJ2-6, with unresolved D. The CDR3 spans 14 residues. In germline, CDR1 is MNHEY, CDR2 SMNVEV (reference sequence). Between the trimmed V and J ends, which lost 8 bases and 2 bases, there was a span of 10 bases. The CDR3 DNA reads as TGTGCCAGCGCCCGAGATCCTGGGGCCAACGTCCTGACTTTC. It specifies CASARDPGANVLTF. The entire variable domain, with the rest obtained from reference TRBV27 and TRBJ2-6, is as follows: EAQVTQNPRYLITVTGKKLTVTCSQNMNHEYMSWYRQDPGLGLRQIYYSMNVEVTDKGDVPEGYKVSRKEKRNFPLILESPSPNQTSLYFCASARDPGANVLTFGAGSRLTVL.

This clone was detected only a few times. CDR3 bases: TGTGCCTGGAGTGTAGGGGTTAGCTCTGGAAACACCATATATTTT. Residues: CAWSVGVSSGNTIYF. This chain connects TRBV30 to TRBJ1-3, with a weak D call TRBD1 (5 bases). Germline values: CDR1 GTSNPN, CDR2 SVGIG (reference sequence). CDR3 length: 15 amino acids. Trimming removed 0 bases from V and 0 bases from J, with 9 bases in between.

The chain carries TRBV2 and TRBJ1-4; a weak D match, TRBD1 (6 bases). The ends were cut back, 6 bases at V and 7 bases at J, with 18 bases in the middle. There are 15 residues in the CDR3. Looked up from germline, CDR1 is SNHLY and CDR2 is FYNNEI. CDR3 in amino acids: CASRGTGREGEKLFF. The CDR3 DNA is TGTGCCAGCAGGGGCACAGGGAGAGAGGGTGAAAAACTGTTTTTT.

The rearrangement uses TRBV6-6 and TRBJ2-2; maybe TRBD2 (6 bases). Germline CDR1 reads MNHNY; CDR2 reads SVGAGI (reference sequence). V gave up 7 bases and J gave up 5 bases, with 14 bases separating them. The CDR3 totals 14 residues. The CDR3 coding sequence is TGTGCCAGCAAGGAGGGGCGTTTTACCGGGGAGCTGTTTTTT. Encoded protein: CASKEGRFTGELFF.

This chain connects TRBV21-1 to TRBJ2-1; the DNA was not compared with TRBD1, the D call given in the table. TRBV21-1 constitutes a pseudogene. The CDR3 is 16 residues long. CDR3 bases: TGTGCCAGCATCTATAGACAGGGAAGCTCCTACAATGAGCAGTTCTTC. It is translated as CASIYRQGSSYNEQFF.

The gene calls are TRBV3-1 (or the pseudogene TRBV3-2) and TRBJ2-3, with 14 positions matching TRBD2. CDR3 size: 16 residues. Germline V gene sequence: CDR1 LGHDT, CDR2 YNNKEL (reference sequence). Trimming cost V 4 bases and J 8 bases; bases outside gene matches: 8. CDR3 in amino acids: CASSPMGLAGVLTQYF. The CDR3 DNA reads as TGTGCCAGCAGCCCCATGGGACTAGCGGGAGTTCTTACGCAGTATTTT.

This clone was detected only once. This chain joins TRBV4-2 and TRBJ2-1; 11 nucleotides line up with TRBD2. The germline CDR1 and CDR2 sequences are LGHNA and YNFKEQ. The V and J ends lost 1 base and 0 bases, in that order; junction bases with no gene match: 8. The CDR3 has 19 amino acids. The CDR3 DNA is TGTGCCAGCAGCCAAGTCCTAGCGGGAGGCCCAAGCTCCTACAATGAGCAGTTCTTC. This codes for CASSQVLAGGPSSYNEQFF.

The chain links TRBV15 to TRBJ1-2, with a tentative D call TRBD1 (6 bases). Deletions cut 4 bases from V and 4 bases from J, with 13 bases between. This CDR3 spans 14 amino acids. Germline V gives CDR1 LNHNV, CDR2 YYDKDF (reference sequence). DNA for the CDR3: TGTGCCACCAGCAAGGGGGGGGGATTCTATGGCTACACCTTC. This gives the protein CATSKGGGFYGYTF.

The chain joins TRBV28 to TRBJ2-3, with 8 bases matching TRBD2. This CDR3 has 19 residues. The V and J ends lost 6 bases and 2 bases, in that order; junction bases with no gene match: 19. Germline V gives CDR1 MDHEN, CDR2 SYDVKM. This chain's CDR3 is CASSYRAASGWTSTDTQYF. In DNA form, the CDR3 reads TGTGCCAGCAGCTACAGGGCCGCTAGCGGGTGGACCTCCACAGATACGCAGTATTTT.

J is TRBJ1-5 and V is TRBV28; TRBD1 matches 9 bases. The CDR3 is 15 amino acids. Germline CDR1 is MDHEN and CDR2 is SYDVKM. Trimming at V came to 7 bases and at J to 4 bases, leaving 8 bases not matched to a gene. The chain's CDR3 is CASTPRDRVNQPQHF. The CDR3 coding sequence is TGTGCCAGCACCCCTCGGGACAGGGTAAATCAGCCCCAGCATTTT.

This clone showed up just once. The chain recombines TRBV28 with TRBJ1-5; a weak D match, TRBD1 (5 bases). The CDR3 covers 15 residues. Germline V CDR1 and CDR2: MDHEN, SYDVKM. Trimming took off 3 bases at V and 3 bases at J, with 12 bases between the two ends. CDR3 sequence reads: CASSLRGSTNQPQHF. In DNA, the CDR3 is TGTGCCAGCAGTTTGCGGGGGAGCACCAATCAGCCCCAGCATTTT.

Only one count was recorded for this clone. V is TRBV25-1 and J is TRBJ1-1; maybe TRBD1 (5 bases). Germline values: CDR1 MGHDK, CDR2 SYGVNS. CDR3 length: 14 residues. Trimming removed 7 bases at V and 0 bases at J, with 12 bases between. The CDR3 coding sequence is TGTGCCAGCACGAAGGGGTCCATGAACACTGAAGCTTTCTTT. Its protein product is CASTKGSMNTEAFF.

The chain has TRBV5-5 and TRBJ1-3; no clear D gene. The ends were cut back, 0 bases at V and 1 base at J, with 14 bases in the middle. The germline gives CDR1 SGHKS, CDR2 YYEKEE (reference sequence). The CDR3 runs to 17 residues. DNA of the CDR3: TGTGCCAGCAGCTTGGCAACCCAAGGACTATCTGGAAACACCATATATTTT. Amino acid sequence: CASSLATQGLSGNTIYF.

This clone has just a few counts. CDR3 bases: TGTGCCAGCAGTCTGGCCCCGAGCAATCAGCCCCAGCATTTT. It translates to CASSLAPSNQPQHF. The V call is TRBV6-5, the J call TRBJ1-5, with D hard to call. From germline, CDR1 is MNHEY and CDR2 SVGAGI. This CDR3 has 14 residues. The germline V and J ends were trimmed by 5 bases and 1 base, with 9 bases remaining between them.

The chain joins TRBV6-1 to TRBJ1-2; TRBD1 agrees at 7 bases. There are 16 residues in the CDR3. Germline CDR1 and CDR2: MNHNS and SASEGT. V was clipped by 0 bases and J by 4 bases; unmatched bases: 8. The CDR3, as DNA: TGTGCCAGCAGTGAAGCACCAGAGACAGGGCCCTATGGCTACACCTTC. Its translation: CASSEAPETGPYGYTF.

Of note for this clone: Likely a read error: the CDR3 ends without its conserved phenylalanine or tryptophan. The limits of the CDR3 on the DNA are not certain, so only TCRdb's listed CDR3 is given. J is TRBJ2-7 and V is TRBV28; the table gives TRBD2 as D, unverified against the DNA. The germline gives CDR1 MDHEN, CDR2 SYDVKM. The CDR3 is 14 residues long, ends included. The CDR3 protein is CASSFGGDASYRHI.